The T cell receptor (beta chain) under discussion was sequenced for a study of cytomegalovirus exposure and HLA in healthy donors. Study information: Tens of millions of unique TCRs from HLA-typed donors made up an early data release. Study-wide findings and caveats: An analysis done earlier found most TCR beta V segments productive about 87% or about 30% of the time. Sequencing likely produced, as an artifact, a cluster of highly shared sequence variants. In a later analysis, parvovirus B19, influenza, CMV and Epstein-Barr virus appeared linked to several top co-occurrence clusters.

About this clone: The antigen is not known.

PCR primers comprised 60 Vbeta and 13 Jbeta primers. Some clones are missing from TCRdb's copy, which holds only in-frame ones; the method was immunoSEQ multiplex PCR. This table holds 95,000 to 100,000 clones, roughly 80% found once. The trim removed 5 bases at V and 6 bases at J, leaving 8 bases unmatched. The CDR3 extends over 14 amino acids. The V gene's germline CDR1 is MDHEN and CDR2 SYDVKM. Material for sequencing was PBMCs. The V gene is TRBV28, the J gene TRBJ2-7; 9 nucleotides line up with TRBD1. The TCR sequence derives from a man aged 40-50 years in good health and CMV-seronegative. The CDR3 coding sequence is TGTGCCAGCAGTCAAACGGGACAGGGCTCCGAGCAGTACTTC. Translation: CASSQTGQGSEQYF.